Sequencing of this TCR beta chain was carried out in a study of technical replicates of blood from a few donors. Libraries were prepared by immunoSEQ multiplex PCR; TCRdb keeps only in-frame clonotypes and omits some of them. The sample has some 94,000 clones, 90% to 96% seen once; the top ten hold 0.36%. This CDR3 region has 14 residues. Trimming stripped 3 bases from V and 1 base from J, with 8 bases between. Germline values: CDR1 SGDLS, CDR2 YYNGEE. Sequencing input: T cells isolated from PBMCs. The sequence was collected from a human donor in good health. The rearrangement uses TRBV9 and TRBJ1-5, with D possibly being TRBD1 (6 bases). The CDR3: CASSGGQSNQPQHF. The CDR3 DNA follows: TGTGCCAGCAGCGGGGGACAAAGCAATCAGCCCCAGCATTTT.